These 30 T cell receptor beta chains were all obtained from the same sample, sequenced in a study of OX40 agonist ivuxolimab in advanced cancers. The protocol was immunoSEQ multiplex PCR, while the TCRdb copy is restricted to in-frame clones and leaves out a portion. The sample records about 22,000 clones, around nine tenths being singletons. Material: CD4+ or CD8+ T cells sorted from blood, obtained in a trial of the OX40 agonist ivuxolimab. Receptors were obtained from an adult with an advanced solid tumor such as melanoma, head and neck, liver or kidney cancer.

This chain's CDR3 is CATSFGGIGAYEQYF. Here the CDR3 DNA reads TGTGCCACCTCCTTTGGAGGGATAGGTGCCTACGAGCAGTACTTC. The chain couples TRBV19 to TRBJ2-7; maybe TRBD2 (6 bases). This CDR3 is 15 amino acids long. Trimming took 10 bases from V and 2 from J, leaving 21 bases between them. Germline lookup yields CDR1 LNHDA and CDR2 SQIVND (reference sequence).

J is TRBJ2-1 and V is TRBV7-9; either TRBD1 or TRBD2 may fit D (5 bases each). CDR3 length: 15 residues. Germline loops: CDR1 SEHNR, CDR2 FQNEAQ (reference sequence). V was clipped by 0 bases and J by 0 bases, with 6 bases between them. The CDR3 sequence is CASSLAGDSYNEQFF. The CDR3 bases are TGTGCCAGCAGCTTAGCGGGGGACTCCTACAATGAGCAGTTCTTC.

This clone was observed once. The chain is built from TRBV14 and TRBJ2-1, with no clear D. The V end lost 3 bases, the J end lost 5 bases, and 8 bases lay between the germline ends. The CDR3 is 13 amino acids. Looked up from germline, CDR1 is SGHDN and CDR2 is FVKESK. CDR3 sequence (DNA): TGTGCCAGCAGCCAGGCTCGCAACAATGAGCAGTTCTTC. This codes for CASSQARNNEQFF.

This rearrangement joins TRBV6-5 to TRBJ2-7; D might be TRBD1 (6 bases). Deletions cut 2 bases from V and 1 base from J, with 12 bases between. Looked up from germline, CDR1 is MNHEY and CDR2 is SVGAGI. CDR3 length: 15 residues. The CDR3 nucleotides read TGTGCCAGCAGTTACGTGGCAGGGGCTTCCTACGAGCAGTACTTC. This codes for CASSYVAGASYEQYF.

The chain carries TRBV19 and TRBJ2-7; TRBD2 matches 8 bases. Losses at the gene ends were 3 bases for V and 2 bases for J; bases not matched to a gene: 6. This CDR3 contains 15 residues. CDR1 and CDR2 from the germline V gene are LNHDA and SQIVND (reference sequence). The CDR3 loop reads CASSIGAGVAYEQYF. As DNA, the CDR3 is TGTGCCAGTAGTATCGGAGCGGGAGTCGCCTACGAGCAGTACTTC.

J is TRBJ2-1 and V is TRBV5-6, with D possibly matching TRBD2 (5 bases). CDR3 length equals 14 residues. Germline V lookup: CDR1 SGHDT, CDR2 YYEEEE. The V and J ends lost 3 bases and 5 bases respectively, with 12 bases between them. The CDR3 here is CASSWRPPHNEQFF. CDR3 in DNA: TGTGCCAGCAGCTGGAGGCCCCCGCACAATGAGCAGTTCTTC.

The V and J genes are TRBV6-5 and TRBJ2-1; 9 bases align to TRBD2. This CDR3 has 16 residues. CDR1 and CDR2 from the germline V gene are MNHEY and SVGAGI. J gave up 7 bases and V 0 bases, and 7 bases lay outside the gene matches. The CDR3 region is CASSYSPASGINEQFF. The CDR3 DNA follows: TGTGCCAGCAGTTACTCACCTGCTAGCGGGATAAATGAGCAGTTCTTC.

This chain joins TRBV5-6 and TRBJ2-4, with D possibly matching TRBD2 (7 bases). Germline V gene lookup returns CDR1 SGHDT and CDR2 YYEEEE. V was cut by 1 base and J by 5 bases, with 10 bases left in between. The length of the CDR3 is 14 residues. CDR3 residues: CASSLWEGENIQYF. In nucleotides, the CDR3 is TGTGCCAGCAGCTTGTGGGAGGGGGAAAACATTCAGTACTTC.

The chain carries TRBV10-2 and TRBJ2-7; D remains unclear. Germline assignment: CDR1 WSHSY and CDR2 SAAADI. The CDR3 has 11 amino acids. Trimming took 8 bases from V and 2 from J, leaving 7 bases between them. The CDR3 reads CASLRAYEQYF. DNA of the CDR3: TGCGCCAGCCTTAGAGCCTACGAGCAGTACTTC.

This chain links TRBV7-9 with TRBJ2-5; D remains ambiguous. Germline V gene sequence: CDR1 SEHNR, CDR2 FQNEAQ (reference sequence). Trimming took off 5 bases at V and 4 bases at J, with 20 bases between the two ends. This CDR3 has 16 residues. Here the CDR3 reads CASSPRTAVELETQYF. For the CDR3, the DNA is TGTGCCAGCAGCCCCCGGACGGCAGTGGAGCTAGAGACCCAGTACTTC. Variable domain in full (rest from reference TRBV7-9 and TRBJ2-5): DTGVSQNPRHKITKRGQNVTFRCDPISEHNRLYWYRQTLGQGPEFLTYFQNEAQLEKSRLLSDRFSAERPKGSFSTLEIQRTEQGDSAMYLCASSPRTAVELETQYFGPGTRLLVL.

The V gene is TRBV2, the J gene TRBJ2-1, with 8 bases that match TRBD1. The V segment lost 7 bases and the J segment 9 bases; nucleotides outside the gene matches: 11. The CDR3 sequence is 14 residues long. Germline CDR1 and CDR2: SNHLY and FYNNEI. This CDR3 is CASTGQGWISEQFF. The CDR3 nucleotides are TGTGCCAGCACTGGACAGGGCTGGATCAGTGAGCAGTTCTTC.

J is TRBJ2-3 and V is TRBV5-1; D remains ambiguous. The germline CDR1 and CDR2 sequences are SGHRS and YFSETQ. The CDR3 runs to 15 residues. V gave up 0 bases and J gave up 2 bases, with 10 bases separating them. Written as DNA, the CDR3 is TGCGCCAGCAGCTTGGGACTTACCGCCACAGATACGCAGTATTTT. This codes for CASSLGLTATDTQYF.

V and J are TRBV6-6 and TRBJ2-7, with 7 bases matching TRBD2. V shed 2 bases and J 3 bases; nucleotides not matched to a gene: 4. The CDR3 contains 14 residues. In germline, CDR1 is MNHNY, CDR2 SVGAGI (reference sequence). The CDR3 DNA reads TGTGCCAGCAGTTACAAGGGAGGGGTCTACGAGCAGTACTTC. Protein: CASSYKGGVYEQYF.

The DNA of the CDR3 is TGTGCCAGCCTGACTGCCGGGACAGCTGAACAAGGTGAAGCTTTCTTT. This translates into CASLTAGTAEQGEAFF. This chain uses TRBV9 with TRBJ1-1, with TRBD1 matching over 7 bases. The CDR3 covers 16 residues. The V gene end was trimmed by 7 bases and the J gene end by 7 bases; junction bases not matched to a gene: 19. Per germline, CDR1 SGDLS and CDR2 YYNGEE.

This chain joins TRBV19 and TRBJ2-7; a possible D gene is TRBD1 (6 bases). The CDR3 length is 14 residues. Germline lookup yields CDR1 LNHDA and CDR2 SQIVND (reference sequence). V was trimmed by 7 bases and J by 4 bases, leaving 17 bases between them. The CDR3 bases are TGTGCCAGTACCCCTGCGGCAGGGGCGTACGAGCAGTACTTC. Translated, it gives CASTPAAGAYEQYF.

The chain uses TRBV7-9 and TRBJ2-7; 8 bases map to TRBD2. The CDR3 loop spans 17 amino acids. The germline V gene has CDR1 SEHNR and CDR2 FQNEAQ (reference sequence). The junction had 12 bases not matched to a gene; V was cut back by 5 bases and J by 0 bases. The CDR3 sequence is CASSGNSGTSFSYEQYF. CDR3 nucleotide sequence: TGTGCCAGCAGCGGGAATAGCGGGACCTCCTTCTCCTACGAGCAGTACTTC.

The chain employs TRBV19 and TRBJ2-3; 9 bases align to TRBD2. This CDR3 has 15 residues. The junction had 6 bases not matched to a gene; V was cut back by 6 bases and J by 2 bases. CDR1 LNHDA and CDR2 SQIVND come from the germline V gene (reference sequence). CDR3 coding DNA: TGTGCCAGTAGCTCAGCGGGGGGTTTCACAGATACGCAGTATTTT. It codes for CASSSAGGFTDTQYF.

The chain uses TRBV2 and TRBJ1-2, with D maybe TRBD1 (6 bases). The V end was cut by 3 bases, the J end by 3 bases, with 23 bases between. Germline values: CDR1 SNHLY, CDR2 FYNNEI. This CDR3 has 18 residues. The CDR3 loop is CASSDGDYRAAEDYGYTF. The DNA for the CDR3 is TGTGCCAGCAGTGATGGGGATTACAGGGCCGCGGAGGACTATGGCTACACCTTC.

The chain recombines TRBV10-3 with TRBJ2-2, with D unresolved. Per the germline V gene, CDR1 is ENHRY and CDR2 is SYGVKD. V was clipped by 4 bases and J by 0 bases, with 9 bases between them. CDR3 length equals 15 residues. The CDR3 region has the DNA TGTGCCATCAGTGTTTTCTGGACGAACACCGGGGAGCTGTTTTTT. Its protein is CAISVFWTNTGELFF.

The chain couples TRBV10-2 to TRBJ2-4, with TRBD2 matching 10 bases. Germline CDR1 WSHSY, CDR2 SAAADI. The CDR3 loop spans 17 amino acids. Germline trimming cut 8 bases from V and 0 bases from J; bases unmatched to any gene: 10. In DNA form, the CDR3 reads TGCGCCAGCGGTGGACTAGCGGAGATACTAGCCAAAAACATTCAGTACTTC. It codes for CASGGLAEILAKNIQYF.

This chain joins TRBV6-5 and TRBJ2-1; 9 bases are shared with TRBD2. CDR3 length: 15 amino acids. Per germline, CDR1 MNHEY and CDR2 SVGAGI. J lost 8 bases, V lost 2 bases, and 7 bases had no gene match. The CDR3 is CASSYSTSGFDEQFF. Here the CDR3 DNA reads TGTGCCAGCAGTTACAGTACTAGCGGGTTCGATGAGCAGTTCTTC.

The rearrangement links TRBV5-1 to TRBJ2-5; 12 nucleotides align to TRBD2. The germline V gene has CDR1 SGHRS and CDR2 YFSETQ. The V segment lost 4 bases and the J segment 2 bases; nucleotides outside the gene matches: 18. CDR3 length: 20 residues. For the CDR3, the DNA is TGCGCCAGCAGCGTATTTCTAGCGGGAGGGCCTAGGGCGGATCAAGAGACCCAGTACTTC. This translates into CASSVFLAGGPRADQETQYF. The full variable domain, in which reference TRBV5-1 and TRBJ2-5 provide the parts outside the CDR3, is KAGVTQTPRYLIKTRGQQVTLSCSPISGHRSVSWYQQTPGQGLQFLFEYFSETQRNKGNFPGRFSGRQFSNSRSEMNVSTLELGDSALYLCASSVFLAGGPRADQETQYFGPGTRLLVL.

CDR3 sequence (DNA): TGTGCCAGCAGAGATTCCTACGAGCAGTACTTC. This codes for CASRDSYEQYF. This chain connects TRBV2 to TRBJ2-7; no definite D call. The germline V and J ends were trimmed by 6 bases and 1 base, with 4 bases remaining between them. This CDR3 has 11 amino acids. Germline loops: CDR1 SNHLY, CDR2 FYNNEI.

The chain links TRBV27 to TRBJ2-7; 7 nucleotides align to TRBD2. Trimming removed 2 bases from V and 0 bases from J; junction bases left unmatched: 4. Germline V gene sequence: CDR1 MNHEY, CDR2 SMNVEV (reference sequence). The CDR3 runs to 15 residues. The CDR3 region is CASSLQGGSSYEQYF. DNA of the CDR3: TGTGCCAGCAGTTTACAGGGCGGGAGCTCCTACGAGCAGTACTTC.

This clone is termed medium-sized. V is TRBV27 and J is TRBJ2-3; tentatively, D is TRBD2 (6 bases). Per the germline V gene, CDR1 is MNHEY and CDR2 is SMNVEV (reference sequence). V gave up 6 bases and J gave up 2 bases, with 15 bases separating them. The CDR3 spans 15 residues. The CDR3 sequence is CASSPGAGNTDTQYF. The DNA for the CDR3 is TGTGCCAGCAGCCCTGGCGCGGGAAACACAGATACGCAGTATTTT.

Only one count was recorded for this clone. In DNA form, the CDR3 reads TGTGCCAGCAGCTTAGCGCGGGCGACTAATAATGAAAAACTGTTTTTT. Residues: CASSLARATNNEKLFF. This chain joins TRBV7-9 and TRBJ1-4, with D unclear. V was pared by 0 bases and J by 4 bases, with 12 bases between. The CDR3 sequence is 16 residues long. Per the germline V gene, CDR1 is SEHNR and CDR2 is FQNEAQ (reference sequence).

The CDR3 region has the DNA TGTGCCAGCAGTAGCACCGGGTATAGCAATCAGCCCCAGCATTTT. Translation gives CASSSTGYSNQPQHF. V is TRBV6-5 and J is TRBJ1-5, with D uncertain. Germline-derived CDR1 and CDR2 are MNHEY and SVGAGI. The CDR3 sequence is 15 residues long. Trimming cost V 5 bases and J 0 bases, with 11 bases left between them.

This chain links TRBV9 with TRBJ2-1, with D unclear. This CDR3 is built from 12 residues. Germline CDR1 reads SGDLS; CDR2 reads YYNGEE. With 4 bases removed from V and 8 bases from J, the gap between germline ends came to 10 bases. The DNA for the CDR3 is TGTGCCAGCAGCATCATTACCTATGAGCAGTTCTTC. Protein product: CASSIITYEQFF. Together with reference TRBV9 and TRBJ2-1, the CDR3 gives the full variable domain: DSGVTQTPKHLITATGQRVTLRCSPRSGDLSVYWYQQSLDQGLQFLIQYYNGEERAKGNILERFSAQQFPDLHSELNLSSLELGDSALYFCASSIITYEQFFGPGTRLTVL.

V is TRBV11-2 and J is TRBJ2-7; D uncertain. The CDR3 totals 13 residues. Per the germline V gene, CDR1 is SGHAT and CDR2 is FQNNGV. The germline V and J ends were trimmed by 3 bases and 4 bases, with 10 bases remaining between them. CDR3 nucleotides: TGTGCCAGCAGCTTCGACGTAAATTACGAGCAGTACTTC. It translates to CASSFDVNYEQYF.

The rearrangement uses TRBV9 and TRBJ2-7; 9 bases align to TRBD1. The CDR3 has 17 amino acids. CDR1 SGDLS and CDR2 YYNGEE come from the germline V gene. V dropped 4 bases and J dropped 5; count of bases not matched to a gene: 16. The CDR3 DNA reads TGTGCCAGCAGCCAGAAGGAACAGGGGGCGCCTTGCCACGAGCAGTACTTC. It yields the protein CASSQKEQGAPCHEQYF.